These 10 T cell receptor beta chains were sequenced from one sample in a study of cytomegalovirus exposure and HLA in healthy donors (dated by TCRdb to between 2016 and 2019). The library was produced with the immunoSEQ multiplex PCR assay. The multiplex PCR relied on a mix of 60 forward primers for TCR Vbeta segments and 13 reverse primers for TCR Jbeta segments. TCRdb re-hosts the immuneACCESS table, in-frame sequences only. Its copies lack some clones; in the studies checked, an unresolved V gene accounts for under half of them, and the cause for the rest is not known. Here the sample has 150,000 to 200,000 clones; about three quarters occur a single time. The ten top clones hold roughly 0.99% of the sample. The specimen was PBMCs. Receptor source: a woman in her thirties or forties in good health and CMV-seronegative.

V gene TRBV19 combines with J gene TRBJ1-5; 7 nucleotides agree with TRBD1. In germline, CDR1 is LNHDA, CDR2 SQIVND (reference sequence). V was pared by 6 bases and J by 2 bases, with 13 bases of the junction left unmatched. The CDR3 consists of 17 residues. This CDR3 is CASSHLTGDRGNQPQHF. The DNA for the CDR3 is TGTGCCAGTAGCCACCTTACAGGGGATCGGGGCAATCAGCCCCAGCATTTT.

As to this clone: The same CDR3 is also encoded by other DNA sequences in this sample. The chain has TRBV18 and TRBJ2-2; D perhaps matches TRBD1 (5 bases). The V gene's germline CDR1 is KGHSH and CDR2 LQKENI. Trimming removed 2 bases from V and 6 bases from J, with 13 bases in between. The CDR3 covers 15 residues. The CDR3 here is CASSPSGRGAGELFF. In DNA form, the CDR3 reads TGTGCCAGCTCACCATCAGGGCGCGGTGCCGGGGAGCTGTTTTTT. The whole variable domain, filled in from reference TRBV18 and TRBJ2-2, reads NAGVMQNPRHLVRRRGQEARLRCSPMKGHSHVYWYRQLPEEGLKFMVYLQKENIIDESGMPKERFSAEFPKEGPSILRIQQVVRGDSAAYFCASSPSGRGAGELFFGEGSRLTVL.

The chain joins TRBV19 to TRBJ1-1; D unclear. V shed 5 bases and J shed 5 bases, with 15 bases lying between them. Germline V CDR1 and CDR2: LNHDA, SQIVND (reference sequence). This CDR3 has 14 amino acids. This CDR3 is CASSPRPGWTEAFF. As DNA, the CDR3 is TGTGCCAGTAGTCCCCGCCCGGGGTGGACTGAAGCTTTCTTT.

J is TRBJ2-5 and V is TRBV7-2; possible D gene TRBD1, 5 bases. The J call is in doubt because the DNA end fits TRBJ2-7 better. Germline lookup yields CDR1 SGHTA and CDR2 FQGNSA. This CDR3 has 13 amino acids. The CDR3 reads CASRDNGPYEQYF. In DNA, the CDR3 is TGTGCCAGCAGGGACAACGGACCCTACGAGCAGTACTTC.

Concerning this clone itself: At the DNA level, this CDR3 is encoded by other sequences in the same sample as well. The chain is built from TRBV20-1 and TRBJ1-1, with TRBD1 as a possible D gene (6 bases). The germline gives CDR1 DFQATT, CDR2 SNEGSKA (reference sequence). This CDR3 spans 11 amino acids. V was clipped by 6 bases and J by 2 bases, with 7 bases between them. The CDR3: CSAGGNTEAFF. The CDR3, as DNA: TGCAGTGCAGGGGGAAACACTGAAGCTTTCTTT.

This clone was detected only once. V gene TRBV5-1 combines with J gene TRBJ2-1, with 8 positions matching TRBD1. The germline V gene has CDR1 SGHRS and CDR2 YFSETQ. This CDR3 region has 16 residues. V shed 7 bases and J 6 bases; nucleotides not matched to a gene: 15. CDR3 DNA sequence: TGCGCCAGCCACCAGGGGGCGGACAACGGGGCCAATGAGCAGTTCTTC. Its protein is CASHQGADNGANEQFF.

This clone was observed a single time. This chain links TRBV6-1 with TRBJ2-1, with D perhaps TRBD2 (5 bases). The CDR3 contains 14 residues. V shed 8 bases and J shed 7 bases, with 18 bases lying between them. Germline assignment: CDR1 MNHNS and CDR2 SASEGT. CDR3 in amino acids: CASQVVRDGNEQFF. DNA of the CDR3: TGTGCCAGCCAAGTAGTCCGGGATGGTAATGAGCAGTTCTTC.

The chain is built from TRBV5-8 and TRBJ2-3, with D possibly matching TRBD2 (6 bases). This CDR3 is built from 15 residues. CDR1 and CDR2 (germline): SGHTS, YDEGEE. Trimming left V 0 bases short and J 1 base short, with 9 bases between. In nucleotides, the CDR3 is TGTGCCAGCAGCTTGGCCACGGGGGGCACAGATACGCAGTATTTT. Its translation: CASSLATGGTDTQYF.

The chain employs TRBV29-1 and TRBJ2-1; 7 nucleotides line up with TRBD2. The V segment lost 4 bases and the J segment 6 bases; nucleotides outside the gene matches: 12. CDR1 and CDR2 from the germline V gene are SQVTM and ANQGSEA. The CDR3 sequence is 15 residues long. CDR3 bases: TGCAGCGTTGCTCGGGAGGACTGGGGGGGCAATGAGCAGTTCTTC. Amino acids: CSVAREDWGGNEQFF.

This rearrangement joins TRBV11-2 to TRBJ2-2; TRBD1 agrees at 8 bases. The CDR3 is 14 amino acids. In germline, CDR1 is SGHAT, CDR2 FQNNGV. The junction had 5 bases not matched to a gene; V was cut back by 5 bases and J by 6 bases. CDR3 DNA sequence: TGTGCCAGCAGCCTAAGGACAGGGTCCGGGGAGCTGTTTTTT. This sequence encodes CASSLRTGSGELFF.